This T cell receptor beta chain was identified during a study of graft-versus-host responses after intestinal transplantation. Study-level background: Recipients obtained multivisceral, liver-intestinal, or isolated intestinal transplants. Recipients were all induced with anti-thymocyte globulin, then given tacrolimus and steroids for roughly three years. Study-wide points: Investigators detected GvH clones in recipient marrow, with some emerging earlier in ileum or blood. Peak levels of circulating GvH clones tracked with early post-transplant HvG declines.

Method: immunoSEQ multiplex PCR; TCRdb's copy keeps in-frame clones and lacks some. This table holds about 86,000 clones, around 83% found once. Comments on this clone: Its antigen is not identified.

The sequence was collected from a human donor who received an intestinal transplant. Source: unstimulated CD8+ T cells sorted from spleen or lymph node cells, taken before intestinal transplant.

CDR3 protein: CASSLGWWVQTYNEQFF. As DNA, the CDR3 is TGTGCCAGCAGCTTAGGTTGGTGGGTCCAAACCTACAATGAGCAGTTCTTC. The rearrangement joins TRBV7-2 to TRBJ2-1; D remains unclear. Trimming cost V 1 base and J 2 bases, with 15 bases left between them. Germline V gene lookup returns CDR1 SGHTA and CDR2 FQGNSA. The CDR3 is made up of 17 amino acids.